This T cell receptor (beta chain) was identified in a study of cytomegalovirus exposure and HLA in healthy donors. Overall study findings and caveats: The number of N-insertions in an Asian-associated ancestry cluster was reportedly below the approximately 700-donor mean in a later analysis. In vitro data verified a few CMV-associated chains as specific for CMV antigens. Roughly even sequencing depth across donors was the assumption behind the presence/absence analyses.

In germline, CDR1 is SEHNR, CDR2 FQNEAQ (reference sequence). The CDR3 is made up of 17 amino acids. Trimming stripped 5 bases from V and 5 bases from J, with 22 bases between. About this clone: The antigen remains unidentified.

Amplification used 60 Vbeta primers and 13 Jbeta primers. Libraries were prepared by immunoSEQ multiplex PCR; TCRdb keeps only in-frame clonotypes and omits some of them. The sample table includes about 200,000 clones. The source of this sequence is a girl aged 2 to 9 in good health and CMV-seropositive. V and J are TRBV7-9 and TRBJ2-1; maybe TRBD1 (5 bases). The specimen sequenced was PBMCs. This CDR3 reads CASSPRVLGLENNEQFF. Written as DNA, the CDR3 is TGTGCCAGCAGCCCCAGGGTGCTCGGGTTAGAGAACAATGAGCAGTTCTTC.